This passage covers 20 T cell receptor beta chains from one sample sequenced in a study of regulatory T cells in long-lasting Graves disease. Time point here: persistent/refractory GD, antithyroid drugs over 5 years with positive TRAb. Isolated PBMC RNA provided the starting material for the TCR library. Relying on iRepertoire HTBI primers and Arm-PCR of CDR3 regions, the team built TCR beta libraries. TCRdb ran MiXCR on the multiplex PCR reads and lists one entry per CDR3 protein. The sample has 300,000 to 500,000 distinct CDR3 sequences, 20% seen once. The starting material was peripheral blood mononuclear cells (PBMCs), obtained when the disease was refractory, from a patient treated with antithyroid drugs. The receptors originated from a female donor with Graves disease.

This clonotype occurred many times. The chain recombines TRBV6-1 with TRBJ2-7, with D perhaps TRBD1 (6 bases). CDR1 and CDR2 (germline): MNHNS, SASEGT. The V and J ends lost 6 bases and 6 bases respectively, with 24 bases between them. The CDR3 runs to 16 residues. In DNA, the CDR3 is TGTGCCAGCAGAGTACTCCTTACGGGACAAAATTCCGAGCAGTACTTC. Its protein product is CASRVLLTGQNSEQYF.

The gene calls are TRBV14 and TRBJ1-2; D uncertain. CDR3 length equals 16 residues. Trimming took 2 bases from V and 6 from J, leaving 19 bases between them. Germline V gene lookup returns CDR1 SGHDN and CDR2 FVKESK. The CDR3 sequence: CASSQPGLFGINGYTF. In nucleotides, the CDR3 is TGTGCCAGCAGCCAACCCGGACTCTTCGGAATAAATGGCTACACCTTC.

This clonotype was counted ten times or more. This sequence joins TRBV6-5 and TRBJ2-2; tentatively, D is TRBD2 (6 bases). V was clipped by 4 bases and J by 4 bases, with 16 bases between them. CDR1 and CDR2 from the germline V gene are MNHEY and SVGAGI. This CDR3 is built from 16 residues. CDR3 in DNA: TGTGCCAGCAGTTCCCCCAGCGAGACTAGCACCGGGGAGCTGTTTTTT. Translation gives CASSSPSETSTGELFF.

This clonotype was found many times. The gene calls are TRBV27 and TRBJ1-1; TRBD1 might be the D (5 bases). Trimming left V 4 bases short and J 4 bases short, with 22 bases between. This CDR3 spans 17 amino acids. Germline CDR1 reads MNHEY; CDR2 reads SMNVEV (reference sequence). This CDR3 is CASSSLLVGAGGTEAFF. In DNA form, the CDR3 reads TGTGCCAGCAGTTCCCTTCTTGTGGGCGCGGGGGGCACTGAAGCTTTCTTT.

This clonotype was seen a few times. V and J are TRBV29-1 and TRBJ1-1; 8 bases match TRBD1. In germline, CDR1 is SQVTM, CDR2 ANQGSEA. The CDR3 sequence is 13 residues long. Trimming took 4 bases from V and 4 from J; bases not matched to a gene: 5. The CDR3 DNA reads as TGCAGCGTTGGGGACAGGCCCCCCACTGAAGCTTTCTTT. Amino acid sequence: CSVGDRPPTEAFF.

This clonotype appeared many times. Written as DNA, the CDR3 is TGTGCCATCTCGGACAGGGATTTGGAGACCCAGTACTTC. This gives the protein CAISDRDLETQYF. The gene calls are TRBV10-3 and TRBJ2-5, with 8 bases matching TRBD1. CDR3 size: 13 residues. Germline CDR1 ENHRY, CDR2 SYGVKD. The V gene end was trimmed by 8 bases and the J gene end by 5 bases; junction bases not matched to a gene: 7.

This clonotype showed up many times. The J gene is TRBJ1-1, the V gene TRBV15; TRBD1 aligns across 9 bases. J was trimmed by 7 bases and V by 0 bases; bases with no gene match: 6. The germline V gene encodes CDR1 LNHNV and CDR2 YYDKDF (reference sequence). CDR3 length: 15 residues. CDR3 coding DNA: TGTGCCACCAGCAGAGATGGGACAGGGAAGGTTGAAGCTTTCTTT. Its translation: CATSRDGTGKVEAFF.

This rearrangement joins TRBV30 to TRBJ1-3, with 7 bases lining up with TRBD1. Germline V CDR1 and CDR2: GTSNPN, SVGIG (reference sequence). This CDR3 contains 14 residues. V was pared by 2 bases and J by 4 bases, with 5 bases of the junction left unmatched. CDR3 sequence: CAWSTGAGGNTIYF. The CDR3 DNA reads TGTGCCTGGAGTACAGGGGCAGGGGGAAACACCATATATTTT.

The chain carries TRBV6-1 and TRBJ2-2; D uncertain. This CDR3 is 12 amino acids long. The V gene's germline CDR1 is MNHNS and CDR2 SASEGT. Deletions cut 2 bases from V and 4 bases from J, with 2 bases between. The CDR3 coding sequence is TGTGCCAGCAGTGAACTCACCGGGGAGCTGTTTTTT. Protein sequence: CASSELTGELFF.

The genes are TRBV29-1 and TRBJ2-7, with D possibly matching TRBD2 (5 bases). Trimming cost V 7 bases and J 0 bases, with 10 bases left between them. The germline gives CDR1 SQVTM, CDR2 ANQGSEA. There are 12 residues in the CDR3. For the CDR3, the DNA is TGCAGCGCGAGGGCGAGCTCCTACGAGCAGTACTTC. Protein sequence: CSARASSYEQYF.

The rearrangement joins TRBV4-3 to TRBJ2-7; D is perhaps TRBD1 (5 bases). Germline values: CDR1 LGHNA, CDR2 YSLEER. Deletions cut 0 bases from V and 3 bases from J, with 12 bases between. The CDR3 consists of 15 residues. This CDR3 reads CASSQDMQGVYEQYF. CDR3 nucleotide sequence: TGCGCCAGCAGCCAAGATATGCAGGGCGTCTACGAGCAGTACTTC.

Details on this clonotype: A clone one base away is much larger, so this may be a read error. The CDR3 bases are TGTGCCAGCAACCCCGGCCTGGAAGCTTTCTTT. As protein: CASNPGLEAFF. The gene calls are TRBV11-2 and TRBJ1-1; D gene ambiguous. The V gene's germline CDR1 is SGHAT and CDR2 FQNNGV. The CDR3 loop spans 11 amino acids. V lost 7 bases and J 8 bases, leaving 11 bases between the germline ends.

This sequence joins TRBV12-3 or TRBV12-4 and TRBJ2-1, with D possibly TRBD2 on 6 matching bases. V was trimmed by 5 bases and J by 6 bases, leaving 20 bases between them. The CDR3 length is 16 residues. This chain's CDR3 is CASSPVTAAGPNEQFF. CDR3 DNA sequence: TGTGCCAGCAGTCCCGTGACGGCGGCGGGACCCAATGAGCAGTTCTTC.

This clonotype was counted only a few times. The chain joins TRBV6-2 or TRBV6-3 to TRBJ2-7; D ambiguous. V was clipped by 7 bases and J by 7 bases, with 14 bases between them. The CDR3 extends over 12 amino acids. The V gene's germline CDR1 is MNHEY and CDR2 SVGEGT. The CDR3 DNA sequence: TGTGCCAGCACTAACCCTATGAGGGAGCAGTACTTC. It specifies CASTNPMREQYF.

Comment on this clonotype: This may be a read error, as it is one base from a much larger clone. The chain combines TRBV27 with TRBJ1-4; D is unclear. This CDR3 has 15 residues. Germline CDR1 MNHEY, CDR2 SMNVEV (reference sequence). CDR3 in amino acids: CASRPGTTANGKLFF. CDR3 in DNA: TGTGCCAGCAGACCCGGAACCACAGCTAATGGAAAACTGTTTTTT.

The chain combines TRBV11-2 with TRBJ1-6; TRBD1 is a possible D gene (6 bases). This CDR3 is 18 amino acids long. Trimming took 1 base from V and 2 from J, leaving 15 bases between them. Germline assignment: CDR1 SGHAT and CDR2 FQNNGV. The CDR3 spells CASSLVQGFSAYNSPLHF. The DNA of the CDR3 is TGTGCCAGCAGCTTAGTTCAGGGGTTCAGCGCCTATAATTCACCCCTCCACTTT.

This clonotype was counted only a few times. The gene calls are TRBV25-1 and TRBJ1-2, with D perhaps TRBD1 (5 bases). CDR3 size: 14 residues. Germline V CDR1 and CDR2: MGHDK, SYGVNS. V lost 4 bases to trimming and J lost 1 base, with 10 bases between them. Here the CDR3 reads CASSGQPDNYGYTF. CDR3 nucleotides: TGTGCCAGCAGTGGACAGCCGGATAACTATGGCTACACCTTC.

This clonotype has more than one count but fewer than ten. The V call is TRBV20-1, the J call TRBJ2-1, with TRBD2 matching 10 bases. This CDR3 has 14 amino acids. Germline CDR1 is DFQATT and CDR2 is SNEGSKA (reference sequence). Unmatched junction bases numbered 2, after V lost 4 bases and J lost 2 bases. The CDR3 bases are TGCAGTGCTATAGCGGGAGGTCCCTACAATGAGCAGTTCTTC. Protein: CSAIAGGPYNEQFF.

The gene calls are TRBV18 and TRBJ2-7, with 7 bases matching TRBD2. Looked up from germline, CDR1 is KGHSH and CDR2 is LQKENI. V shed 2 bases, J shed 4 bases, and the junction held 5 bases outside the gene matches. The CDR3 spans 14 residues. The CDR3 DNA reads TGTGCCAGCTCACCATTCCAGGGAGGGTACGAGCAGTACTTC. This codes for CASSPFQGGYEQYF.

The J gene is TRBJ2-7, the V gene TRBV20-1, with TRBD2 matching 11 bases. The CDR3 is 12 amino acids. Trimming at V came to 4 bases and at J to 5 bases, leaving 1 base not matched to a gene. Germline V gene sequence: CDR1 DFQATT, CDR2 SNEGSKA (reference sequence). The CDR3 sequence: CSAMGLADEQYF. In DNA, the CDR3 is TGCAGTGCTATGGGACTAGCGGACGAGCAGTACTTC.